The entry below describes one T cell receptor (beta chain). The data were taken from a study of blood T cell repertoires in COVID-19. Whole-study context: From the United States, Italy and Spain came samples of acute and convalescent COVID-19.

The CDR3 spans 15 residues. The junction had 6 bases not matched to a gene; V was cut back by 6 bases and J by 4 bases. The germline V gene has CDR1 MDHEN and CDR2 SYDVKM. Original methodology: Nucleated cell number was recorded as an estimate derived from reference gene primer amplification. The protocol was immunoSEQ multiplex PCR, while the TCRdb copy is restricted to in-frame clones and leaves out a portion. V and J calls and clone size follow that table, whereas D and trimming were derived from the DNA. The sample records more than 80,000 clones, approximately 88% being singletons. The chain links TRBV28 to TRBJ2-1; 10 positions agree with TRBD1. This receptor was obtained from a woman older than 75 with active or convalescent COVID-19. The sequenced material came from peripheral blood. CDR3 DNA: TGTGCCAGCAGACCGACAGGGGGCCAATACAATGAGCAGTTCTTC. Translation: CASRPTGGQYNEQFF.